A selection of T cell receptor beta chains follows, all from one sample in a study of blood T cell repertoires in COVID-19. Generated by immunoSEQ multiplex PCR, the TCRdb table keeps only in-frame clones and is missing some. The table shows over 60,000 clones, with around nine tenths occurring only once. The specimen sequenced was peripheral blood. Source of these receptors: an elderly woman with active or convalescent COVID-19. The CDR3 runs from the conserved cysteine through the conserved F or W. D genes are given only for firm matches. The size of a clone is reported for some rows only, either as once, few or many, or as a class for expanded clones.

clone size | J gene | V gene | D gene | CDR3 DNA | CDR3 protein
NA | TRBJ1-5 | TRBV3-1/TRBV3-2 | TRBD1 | TGTGCCAGCAGCCAAGTAGGGGGCGGACATAGCAATCAGCCCCAGCATTTT | CASSQVGGGHSNQPQHF
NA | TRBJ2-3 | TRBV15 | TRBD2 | TGTGCCACCAGCAGGGATACCCCAGGGAGGGTCACAGATACGCAGTATTTT | CATSRDTPGRVTDTQYF
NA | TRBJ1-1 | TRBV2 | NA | TGTGCCAGCAGTCGATACATGAACACTGAAGCTTTCTTT | CASSRYMNTEAFF
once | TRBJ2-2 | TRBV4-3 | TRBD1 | TGCGCCAGCCGATTGCTCACAGGGGGCGCCGGGGAGCTGTTTTTT | CASRLLTGGAGELFF
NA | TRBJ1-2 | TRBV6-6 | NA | TGTGCCAGCAGTTACGGGGCCGGCTACACCTTC | CASSYGAGYTF
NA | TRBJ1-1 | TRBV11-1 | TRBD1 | TGTGCCAGCAGCCCGGGACAGGGGGCTTATGGCACTGAAGCTTTCTTT | CASSPGQGAYGTEAFF
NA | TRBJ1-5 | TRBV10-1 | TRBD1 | TGCGCCATCCCCTCGACAGGGATTCCCGTCAGACCACTATCCACGAGCAATCAGCCCCAGCATTTT | CAIPSTGIPVRPLSTSNQPQHF
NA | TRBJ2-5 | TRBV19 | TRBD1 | TGTGCCAGTAGTAACAGGGGGTCTTACGAGACCCAGTACTTC | CASSNRGSYETQYF
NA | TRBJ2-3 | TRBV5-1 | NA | TGCGCCAGCAGCTTGTACCTAGCAGAAGGCACAGATACGCAGTATTTT | CASSLYLAEGTDTQYF
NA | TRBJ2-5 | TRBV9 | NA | TGTGCCAGCAGCGTAGTAGGCGCGGGGGAGACCCAGTACTTC | CASSVVGAGETQYF
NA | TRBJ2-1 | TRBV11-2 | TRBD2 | TGTGCCAGCTTTCTAGACGGGGCGGGGGAGTACAATGAGCAGTTCTTC | CASFLDGAGEYNEQFF
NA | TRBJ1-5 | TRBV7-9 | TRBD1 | TGTGCCAGCAGCCTACAGGGGTCACACCAGCCCCAGCATTTT | CASSLQGSHQPQHF
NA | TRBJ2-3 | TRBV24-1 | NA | TGTGCCACCAGTCGCAGGGGTTCTAGCACAGATACGCAGTATTTT | CATSRRGSSTDTQYF
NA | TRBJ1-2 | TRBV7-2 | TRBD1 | TGTGCCAGCAGCGACACCCTCCGGGACAGGGGGCACTATGGCTACACCTTC | CASSDTLRDRGHYGYTF
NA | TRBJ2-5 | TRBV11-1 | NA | TGTGCCAGCAGCCCAGCCGGGGGGCGAGAGACCCAGTACTTC | CASSPAGGRETQYF
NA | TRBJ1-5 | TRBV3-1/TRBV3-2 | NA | TGTGCCAGCAGCCTCCCCCCAGGGTACAATCAGCCCCAGCATTTT | CASSLPPGYNQPQHF
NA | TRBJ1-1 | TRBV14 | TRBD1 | TGTGCCAGCAGCCCCAGGACAGGGGTGATGGCTGAAGCTTTCTTT | CASSPRTGVMAEAFF
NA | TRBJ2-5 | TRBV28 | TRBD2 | TGTGCCAGCAGTACCCGGGTAGCGGGGAGGTGGGAGACCCAGTACTTC | CASSTRVAGRWETQYF
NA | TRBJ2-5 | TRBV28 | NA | TGTGCCAGCAGTTTATTCGCGGGCTTGGGAACCCAGTACTTC | CASSLFAGLGTQYF
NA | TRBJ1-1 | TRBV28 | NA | TGTGCCAGCAGACCTTCGGACAGAGAGGGGTCTGAAGCTTTCTTT | CASRPSDREGSEAFF
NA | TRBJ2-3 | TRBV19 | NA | TGTGCCAGTAGCCGCACCGGACAGAATTTAAACACAGATACGCAGTATTTT | CASSRTGQNLNTDTQYF
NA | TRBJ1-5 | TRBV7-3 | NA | TGTGCCAGCAGCTCGAATCAGCCCCAGCATTTT | CASSSNQPQHF
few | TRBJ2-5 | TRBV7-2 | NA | TGTGCCAGCAGCTTAGCGCAGGACAGATACGAGACCCAGTACTTC | CASSLAQDRYETQYF